The 6 T cell receptor beta chains given below trace back to one sample, sequenced in a study of beta chain features in type 1 diabetes. The study reverse transcribed the entire isolated RNA, so it sequenced expressed TCRB transcripts. Profiled with immunoSEQ multiplex PCR; TCRdb holds only in-frame clones, not every one. The table lists under 45,000 clones, approximately 53% of them singletons. Sequenced sample: stem cell memory CD4+ T cells from blood. All receptors derive from a woman in her twenties or thirties in good health.

The gene calls are TRBV4-3 and TRBJ2-7; D gene unclear. Germline V gene data show CDR1 as LGHNA and CDR2 as YSLEER. The V end lost 0 bases, the J end lost 0 bases, and 9 bases lay between the germline ends. This CDR3 has 15 residues. CDR3 sequence: CASSQDGRSSYEQYF. In DNA form, the CDR3 reads TGCGCCAGCAGCCAAGATGGGCGCTCCTCCTACGAGCAGTACTTC.

This clone was seen more than once but under ten times. CDR3 sequence (DNA): TGTGCCAGCAGCTTAGGCGGGAGTCCCTATTACGAGCAGTACTTC. Protein product: CASSLGGSPYYEQYF. The chain uses TRBV7-2 and TRBJ2-5; 7 bases align to TRBD2. The DNA end favors TRBJ2-7, so the J call may be wrong. CDR3 length equals 15 residues. Germline CDR1 reads SGHTA; CDR2 reads FQGNSA.

This clone was counted only a few times. The V and J genes are TRBV7-3 and TRBJ2-3; 7 positions agree with TRBD2. CDR1 and CDR2 (germline): SGHTA, FQGTGA. The CDR3 loop spans 19 amino acids. V shed 2 bases and J 3 bases; nucleotides not matched to a gene: 17. The chain's CDR3 is CASSLWRLGGRERTDTQYF. The CDR3 coding sequence is TGTGCCAGCAGCTTATGGAGATTGGGTGGGCGGGAGCGTACAGATACGCAGTATTTT.

This clone was picked up a small number of times. The chain has TRBV9 and TRBJ2-7; no clear D gene. V lost 4 bases and J 0 bases, leaving 5 bases between the germline ends. This CDR3 region has 12 residues. The germline V gene has CDR1 SGDLS and CDR2 YYNGEE. The CDR3 nucleotides read TGTGCCAGCAGCCTTAGCTCCTACGAGCAGTACTTC. It encodes CASSLSSYEQYF. Full variable domain (missing parts from reference TRBV9 and TRBJ2-7): DSGVTQTPKHLITATGQRVTLRCSPRSGDLSVYWYQQSLDQGLQFLIQYYNGEERAKGNILERFSAQQFPDLHSELNLSSLELGDSALYFCASSLSSYEQYFGPGTRLTVT.

This clone was counted only a few times. The V and J genes are TRBV11-1 and TRBJ2-1; D is ambiguous. The length of the CDR3 is 15 residues. From germline, CDR1 is SGHAT and CDR2 FQDESV (reference sequence). Trimming took 1 base from V and 4 from J, leaving 11 bases between them. The CDR3 here is CASSLGAGPYNEQFF. CDR3 sequence (DNA): TGTGCCAGCAGCTTAGGGGCAGGCCCATACAATGAGCAGTTCTTC.

The J gene is TRBJ2-1, the V gene TRBV11-2; TRBD2 matches at 12 bases. V lost 5 bases to trimming and J lost 5 bases; unmatched junction nucleotides: 4. CDR1 SGHAT and CDR2 FQNNGV come from the germline V gene. The CDR3 spans 15 residues. In DNA, the CDR3 is TGTGCCAGCAGCCCGACTAGCGGGAGCCACAATGAGCAGTTCTTC. Protein: CASSPTSGSHNEQFF.